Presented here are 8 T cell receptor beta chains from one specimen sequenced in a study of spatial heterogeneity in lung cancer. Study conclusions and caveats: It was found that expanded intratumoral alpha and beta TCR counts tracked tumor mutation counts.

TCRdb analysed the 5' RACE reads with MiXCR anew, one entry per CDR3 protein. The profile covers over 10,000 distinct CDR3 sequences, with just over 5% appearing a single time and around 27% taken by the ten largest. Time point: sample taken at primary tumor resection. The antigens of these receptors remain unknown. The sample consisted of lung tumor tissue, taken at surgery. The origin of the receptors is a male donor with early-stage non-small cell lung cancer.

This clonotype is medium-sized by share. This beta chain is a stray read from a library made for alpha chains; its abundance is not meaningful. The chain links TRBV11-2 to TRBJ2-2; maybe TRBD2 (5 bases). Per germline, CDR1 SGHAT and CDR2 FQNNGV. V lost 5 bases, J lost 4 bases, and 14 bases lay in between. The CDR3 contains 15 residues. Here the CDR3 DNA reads TGTGCCAGCAGCCACCGGACTTTTACCACCGGGGAGCTGTTTTTT. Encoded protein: CASSHRTFTTGELFF.

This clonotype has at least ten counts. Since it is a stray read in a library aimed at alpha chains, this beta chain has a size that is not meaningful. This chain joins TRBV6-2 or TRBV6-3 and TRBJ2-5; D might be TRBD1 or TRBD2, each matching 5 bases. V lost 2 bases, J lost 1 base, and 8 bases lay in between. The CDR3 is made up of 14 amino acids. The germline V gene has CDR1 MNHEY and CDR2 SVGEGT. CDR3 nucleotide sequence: TGTGCCAGCAGTTACGGGGGATCCCAAGAGACCCAGTACTTC. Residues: CASSYGGSQETQYF.

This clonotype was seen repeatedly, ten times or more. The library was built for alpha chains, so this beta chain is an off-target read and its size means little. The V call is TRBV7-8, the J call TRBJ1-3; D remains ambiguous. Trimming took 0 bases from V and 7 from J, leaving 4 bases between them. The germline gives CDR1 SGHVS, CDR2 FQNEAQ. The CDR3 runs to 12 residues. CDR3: CASSLARNTIYF. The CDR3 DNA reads TGTGCCAGCAGCTTAGCCCGGAACACCATATATTTT.

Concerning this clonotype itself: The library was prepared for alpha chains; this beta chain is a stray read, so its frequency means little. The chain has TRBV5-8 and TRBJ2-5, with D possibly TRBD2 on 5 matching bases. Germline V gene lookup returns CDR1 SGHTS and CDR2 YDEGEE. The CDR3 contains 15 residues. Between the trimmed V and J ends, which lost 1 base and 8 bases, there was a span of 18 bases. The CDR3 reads CASSLKREWKETQYF. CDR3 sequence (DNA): TGTGCCAGCAGCTTGAAGAGGGAATGGAAGGAAACCCAGTACTTC.

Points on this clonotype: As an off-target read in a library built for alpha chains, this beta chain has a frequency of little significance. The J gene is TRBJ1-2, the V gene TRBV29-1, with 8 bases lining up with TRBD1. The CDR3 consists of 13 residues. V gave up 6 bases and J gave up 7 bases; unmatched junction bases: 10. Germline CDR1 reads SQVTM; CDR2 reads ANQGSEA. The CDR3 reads CSVMIGQGLGYTF. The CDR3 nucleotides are TGCAGCGTGATGATCGGACAGGGTCTTGGCTACACCTTC.

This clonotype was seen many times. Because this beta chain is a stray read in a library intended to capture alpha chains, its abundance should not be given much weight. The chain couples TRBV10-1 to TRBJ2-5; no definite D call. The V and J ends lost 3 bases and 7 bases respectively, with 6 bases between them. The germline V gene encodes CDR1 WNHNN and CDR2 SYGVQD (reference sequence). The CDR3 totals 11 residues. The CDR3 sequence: CASSDSSTQYF. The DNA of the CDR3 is TGCGCCAGCAGTGACTCCTCGACCCAGTACTTC.

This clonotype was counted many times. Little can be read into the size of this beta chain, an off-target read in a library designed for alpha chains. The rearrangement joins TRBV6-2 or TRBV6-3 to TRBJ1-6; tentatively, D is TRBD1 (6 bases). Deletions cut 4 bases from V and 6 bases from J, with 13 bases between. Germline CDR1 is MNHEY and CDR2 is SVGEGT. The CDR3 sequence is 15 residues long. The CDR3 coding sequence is TGTGCCAGCAGTTCCACAGGGAGTGGTAATTCACCCCTCCACTTT. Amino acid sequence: CASSSTGSGNSPLHF.

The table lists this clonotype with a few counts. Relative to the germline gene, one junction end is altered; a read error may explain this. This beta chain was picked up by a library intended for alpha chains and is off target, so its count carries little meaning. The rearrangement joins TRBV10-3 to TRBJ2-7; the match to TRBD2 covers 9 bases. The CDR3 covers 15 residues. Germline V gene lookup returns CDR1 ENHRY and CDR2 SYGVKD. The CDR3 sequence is CAIRRGLATSSEQYF. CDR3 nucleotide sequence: TGTGCCATCAGGAGGGGACTAGCTACGTCCTCCGAGCAGTACTTC.